What follows are 15 T cell receptor beta chains derived from one specimen sequenced in a study of shared clonotypes between healthy human individuals. Produced via immunoSEQ multiplex PCR; TCRdb's table is partial and in-frame only. Of around 2.3 million clones detected, nearly 97% appear once; the ten largest clones hold approximately 0.13%. The sequenced sample was naive CD4+ T cells sorted from blood. The subset: CD45RA+ positively selected. Receptors were obtained from a man younger than 35 in good health.

The chain joins TRBV4-2 to TRBJ2-2; D is unclear. V dropped 4 bases and J dropped 2 bases, with 11 bases sitting between them. Germline V gene sequence: CDR1 LGHNA, CDR2 YNFKEQ. This CDR3 comprises 15 residues. DNA of the CDR3: TGTGCCAGCAGCCTACATGGGCCCAACACCGGGGAGCTGTTTTTT. It is translated as CASSLHGPNTGELFF.

V usage is TRBV19 and J usage is TRBJ2-7; unclear D gene. V lost 7 bases and J lost 6, with 19 bases in between. Germline V gene data show CDR1 as LNHDA and CDR2 as SQIVND (reference sequence). The CDR3 runs 14 residues. In nucleotides, the CDR3 is TGTGCCAGTACCTCGACAAGTCCACGTGGCGAGCAGTACTTC. It codes for CASTSTSPRGEQYF.

This clone has just one count. CDR3 residues: CAISGTSGGPTDTQYF. CDR3 DNA sequence: TGTGCCATCAGCGGGACTAGCGGGGGGCCCACAGATACGCAGTATTTT. V is TRBV10-3 and J is TRBJ2-3; 15 nucleotides line up with TRBD2. This CDR3 has 16 residues. In germline, CDR1 is ENHRY, CDR2 SYGVKD. With V trimmed by 6 bases and J by 2 bases, 3 bases remained unmatched.

The chain uses TRBV5-1 and TRBJ1-2, with D possibly matching TRBD1 (5 bases). There are 16 residues in the CDR3. Trimming took 4 bases from V and 4 from J, leaving 20 bases between them. In germline, CDR1 is SGHRS, CDR2 YFSETQ. Here the CDR3 reads CASSPAPDRPSYGYTF. CDR3 sequence (DNA): TGCGCCAGCAGCCCAGCTCCCGACAGACCTAGCTATGGCTACACCTTC.

This clone was seen a single time. This chain joins TRBV11-2 and TRBJ1-2; perhaps TRBD1 as D (5 bases). The CDR3 sequence is 15 residues long. With 0 bases removed from V and 3 bases from J, the gap between germline ends came to 11 bases. The germline CDR1 and CDR2 sequences are SGHAT and FQNNGV. The CDR3 nucleotides are TGTGCCAGCAGCTTAGATCGTCGGGGGTACTATGGCTACACCTTC. Amino acid sequence: CASSLDRRGYYGYTF.

The chain carries TRBV7-8 and TRBJ1-5; weak D call: TRBD1 (6 bases). Trimming stripped 3 bases from V and 6 bases from J, with 12 bases between. There are 14 residues in the CDR3. CDR1 and CDR2 (germline): SGHVS, FQNEAQ. CDR3 amino acids: CASSFIQGGQPQHF. The CDR3 region has the DNA TGTGCCAGCAGCTTCATACAGGGTGGTCAGCCCCAGCATTTT. The entire variable domain, with the rest obtained from reference TRBV7-8 and TRBJ1-5, is as follows: GAGVSQSPRYKVAKRGQDVALRCDPISGHVSLFWYQQALGQGPEFLTYFQNEAQLDKSGLPSDRFFAERPEGSVSTLKIQRTQQEDSAVYLCASSFIQGGQPQHFGDGTRLSIL.

This clone came up once. Other DNA sequences from this sample encode an identical CDR3 as well. The chain has TRBV18 and TRBJ1-2; 9 nucleotides match TRBD1. V was pared by 6 bases and J by 1 base, with 3 bases of the junction left unmatched. The germline CDR1 and CDR2 sequences are KGHSH and LQKENI. CDR3 length: 14 residues. The CDR3 protein is CASSRTGDNYGYTF. The CDR3 DNA reads as TGTGCCAGCTCGCGGACAGGGGATAACTATGGCTACACCTTC. The complete variable domain, with remaining parts taken from reference TRBV18 and TRBJ1-2, reads NAGVMQNPRHLVRRRGQEARLRCSPMKGHSHVYWYRQLPEEGLKFMVYLQKENIIDESGMPKERFSAEFPKEGPSILRIQQVVRGDSAAYFCASSRTGDNYGYTFGSGTRLTVV.

The J gene is TRBJ2-7, the V gene TRBV7-8, with TRBD2 matching over 10 bases. Germline V CDR1 and CDR2: SGHVS, FQNEAQ. This CDR3 is 16 amino acids long. V gave up 0 bases and J gave up 2 bases; unmatched junction bases: 4. The DNA of the CDR3 is TGTGCCAGCAGCTTAGCGCGGACTAGCGGCACCTACGAGCAGTACTTC. It yields the protein CASSLARTSGTYEQYF.

The gene calls are TRBV13 and TRBJ1-6, with 7 bases lining up with TRBD1. V was pared by 5 bases and J by 7 bases, with 5 bases of the junction left unmatched. The V gene's germline CDR1 is PRHDT and CDR2 FYEKMQ (reference sequence). The length of the CDR3 is 14 residues. This chain's CDR3 is CASSRQGLNSPLHF. Written as DNA, the CDR3 is TGTGCCAGCAGCCGACAGGGCTTGAATTCACCCCTCCACTTT.

This chain joins TRBV6-6 and TRBJ1-5; D ambiguous. Trimming removed 6 bases from V and 2 bases from J, with 14 bases in between. Per germline, CDR1 MNHNY and CDR2 SVGAGI (reference sequence). The CDR3 sequence is 15 residues long. The CDR3 spells CASSPGLDGNQPQHF. The CDR3 region has the DNA TGTGCCAGCAGCCCTGGACTCGACGGCAATCAGCCCCAGCATTTT.

The V call is TRBV18, the J call TRBJ1-3; D gene unclear. Germline CDR1 and CDR2: KGHSH and LQKENI. V was clipped by 6 bases and J by 0 bases, with 9 bases between them. The CDR3 covers 14 residues. CDR3 in amino acids: CASSTGSSGNTIYF. The CDR3 region has the DNA TGTGCCAGCTCTACCGGAAGCTCTGGAAACACCATATATTTT.

The chain carries TRBV19 and TRBJ1-1; 9 bases are shared with TRBD1. After removal of 10 bases from V and 7 bases from J, the junction contained 13 bases not matched to a gene. Germline-derived CDR1 and CDR2 are LNHDA and SQIVND (reference sequence). The CDR3 sequence is 14 residues long. In DNA, the CDR3 is TGTGCCACTTCCGTGGGGGACAGGGCAATTGAAGCTTTCTTT. Protein sequence: CATSVGDRAIEAFF.

Only one count was recorded for this clone. This chain uses TRBV9 with TRBJ1-3, with TRBD1 as a possible D gene (5 bases). CDR3 length: 16 residues. Trimming pared 3 bases from V and 0 bases from J, leaving 13 bases between. Germline CDR1 reads SGDLS; CDR2 reads YYNGEE. DNA of the CDR3: TGTGCCAGCAGCGGACAGTCCGTAAACTCTGGAAACACCATATATTTT. This translates into CASSGQSVNSGNTIYF.

Notes on this clone: The same CDR3 also results from other DNA sequences found in this sample. The V gene is TRBV6-6, the J gene TRBJ1-1, with unresolved D. From germline, CDR1 is MNHNY and CDR2 SVGAGI (reference sequence). This CDR3 is built from 13 residues. V gave up 2 bases and J gave up 4 bases, with 8 bases separating them. CDR3 sequence (DNA): TGTGCCAGCAGTTACGCGGGCCCCACTGAAGCTTTCTTT. Translating gives CASSYAGPTEAFF.

Turning to this clone: Other DNA sequences from this sample encode an identical CDR3 as well. The chain carries TRBV19 and TRBJ1-5; D call uncertain. The germline V gene encodes CDR1 LNHDA and CDR2 SQIVND (reference sequence). This CDR3 region has 14 residues. The V and J ends lost 3 bases and 2 bases respectively, with 8 bases between them. CDR3 amino acids: CASSIGDRNQPQHF. In nucleotides, the CDR3 is TGTGCCAGTAGTATCGGTGACCGCAATCAGCCCCAGCATTTT.